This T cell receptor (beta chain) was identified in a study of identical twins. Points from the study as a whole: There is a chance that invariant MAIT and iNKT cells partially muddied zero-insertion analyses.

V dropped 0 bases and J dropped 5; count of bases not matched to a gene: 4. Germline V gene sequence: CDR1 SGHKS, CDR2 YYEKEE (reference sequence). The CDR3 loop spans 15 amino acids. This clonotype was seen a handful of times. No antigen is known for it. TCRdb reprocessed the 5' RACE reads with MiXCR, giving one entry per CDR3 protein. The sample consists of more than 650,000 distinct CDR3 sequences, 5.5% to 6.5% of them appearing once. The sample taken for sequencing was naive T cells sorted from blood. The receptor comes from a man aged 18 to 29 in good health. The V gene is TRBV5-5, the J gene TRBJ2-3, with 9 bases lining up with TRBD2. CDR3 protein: CASSLASGTVDTQYF. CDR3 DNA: TGTGCCAGCAGCTTGGCTAGCGGGACGGTAGATACGCAGTATTTT.